A single sample gave rise to the 25 T cell receptor beta chains below, sequenced in a study of PD-1 blockade in classical Hodgkin lymphoma. Repertoires were generated with immunoSEQ multiplex PCR, while TCRdb's copy carries only in-frame clones and drops some. The table includes 35,000 to 45,000 clones, 69% detected once. All patients relapsed after autologous stem cell transplantation, and brentuximab vedotin exposure varied. The source material was peripheral blood mononuclear cells (PBMCs), sampled before the second cycle of nivolumab. The origin of the receptors is a human donor with classical Hodgkin lymphoma.

This clone was detected only a few times. The chain's CDR3 is CSARTGRETQYF. CDR3 coding DNA: TGCAGCGCCCGGACAGGGAGAGAGACCCAGTACTTC. This chain links TRBV29-1 with TRBJ2-5, with TRBD1 identical over 8 bases. The germline V gene encodes CDR1 SQVTM and CDR2 ANQGSEA. This CDR3 contains 12 residues. V was clipped by 7 bases and J by 4 bases; unmatched bases: 5.

V and J are TRBV4-1 and TRBJ2-1, with D maybe TRBD2 (7 bases). The CDR3 sequence is 17 residues long. From germline, CDR1 is MGHRA and CDR2 YSYEKL. V lost 5 bases and J lost 5, with 22 bases in between. The CDR3: CASSTSLGGPQDNEQFF. CDR3 in DNA: TGCGCCAGCAGCACGAGCTTGGGGGGGCCGCAGGACAATGAGCAGTTCTTC.

The chain recombines TRBV5-4 with TRBJ1-2; possibly TRBD1 for D (5 bases). Trimming removed 0 bases from V and 7 bases from J, with 13 bases in between. This CDR3 has 14 residues. The germline V gene has CDR1 SGHNT and CDR2 YYREEE (reference sequence). DNA for the CDR3: TGTGCCAGCAGCTTGGATGGGGCCGGGGGTGGCTACACCTTC. Residues: CASSLDGAGGGYTF.

The rearrangement links TRBV5-1 to TRBJ1-6; D is unclear. Trimming removed 1 base at V and 7 bases at J, with 18 bases between. The CDR3 spans 17 residues. Germline lookup yields CDR1 SGHRS and CDR2 YFSETQ. The CDR3 DNA sequence: TGCGCCAGCAGCTTGTTTGTTAGAGGAGCGAGAAATTCACCCCTCCACTTT. It yields the protein CASSLFVRGARNSPLHF.

This clone was detected only once. The chain links TRBV18 to TRBJ2-7; TRBD1 is a possible D gene (6 bases). This CDR3 is 15 amino acids long. CDR1 and CDR2 (germline): KGHSH, LQKENI. The germline V and J ends were trimmed by 4 bases and 3 bases, with 16 bases remaining between them. The CDR3 DNA reads TGTGCCAGCTCACTAAACACAGGGTCCGTCTACGAGCAGTACTTC. Translation: CASSLNTGSVYEQYF.

This clone was observed a few times. The rearrangement links TRBV28 to TRBJ1-2; D remains ambiguous. The length of the CDR3 is 12 residues. The V gene lost 2 bases and the J gene lost 7 bases, with 8 bases spanning the gap. Germline lookup yields CDR1 MDHEN and CDR2 SYDVKM. The CDR3 bases are TGTGCCAGCAGTTTAGTTTCAAGTGGCTACACCTTC. Amino acids: CASSLVSSGYTF.

In its sample, this clone ranks as medium-sized. V gene TRBV7-8 combines with J gene TRBJ2-3, with 9 bases lining up with TRBD2. Germline CDR1 reads SGHVS; CDR2 reads FQNEAQ. The V and J ends lost 4 bases and 4 bases, in that order; junction bases with no gene match: 9. CDR3 size: 16 residues. CDR3 DNA: TGTGCCAGCAGCTACCAGATCGCGGGGGGGTCAGATACGCAGTATTTT. Its translation is CASSYQIAGGSDTQYF. The entire variable domain, with the rest obtained from reference TRBV7-8 and TRBJ2-3, is as follows: GAGVSQSPRYKVAKRGQDVALRCDPISGHVSLFWYQQALGQGPEFLTYFQNEAQLDKSGLPSDRFFAERPEGSVSTLKIQRTQQEDSAVYLCASSYQIAGGSDTQYFGPGTRLTVL.

J is TRBJ2-7 and V is TRBV11-3, with a tentative D call TRBD2 (6 bases). The CDR3 has 15 amino acids. Per the germline V gene, CDR1 is SGHNT and CDR2 is YENEEA. V gave up 5 bases and J gave up 0 bases, with 14 bases separating them. The chain's CDR3 is CASSQQTGGSYEQYF. The CDR3 region has the DNA TGTGCCAGCAGCCAACAGACCGGGGGCTCCTACGAGCAGTACTTC.

About this clone itself: Other DNA sequences in the sample encode the same CDR3. V is TRBV28 and J is TRBJ1-2; 7 bases fit TRBD1. CDR1 is MDHEN, CDR2 SYDVKM, per germline. Trimming removed 5 bases from V and 5 bases from J; junction bases left unmatched: 5. This CDR3 is built from 13 residues. The CDR3: CASSLGTDYGYTF. In DNA form, the CDR3 reads TGTGCCAGCAGTCTAGGGACAGATTATGGCTACACCTTC.

The chain carries TRBV5-5 and TRBJ1-1; D call uncertain. This CDR3 comprises 15 residues. Germline V lookup: CDR1 SGHKS, CDR2 YYEKEE (reference sequence). V shed 1 base and J shed 0 bases, with 10 bases lying between them. CDR3 nucleotide sequence: TGTGCCAGCAGCTTGTCCTCGGGCTTGAACACTGAAGCTTTCTTT. It encodes CASSLSSGLNTEAFF.

The chain couples TRBV4-1 to TRBJ2-1; D may be TRBD2 (5 bases). The V end lost 1 base, the J end lost 6 bases, and 16 bases lay between the germline ends. Germline V lookup: CDR1 MGHRA, CDR2 YSYEKL. The CDR3 is 16 amino acids. CDR3 loop: CASSQVPSQAGNEQFF. The CDR3 DNA follows: TGCGCCAGCAGCCAAGTCCCTAGCCAAGCTGGCAATGAGCAGTTCTTC.

The sample holds one count of this clone. The J gene is TRBJ2-7, the V gene TRBV2, with a tentative D call TRBD2 (6 bases). The germline V gene encodes CDR1 SNHLY and CDR2 FYNNEI. V was shortened by 5 bases and J by 0 bases, with 11 bases between the two germline ends. The CDR3 sequence is 14 residues long. CDR3 coding DNA: TGTGCCAGCAGTCCCGGGACTGCCTCCTACGAGCAGTACTTC. Translation gives CASSPGTASYEQYF.

This clone was recorded once. V and J are TRBV2 and TRBJ2-7; D may be TRBD1 (6 bases). The CDR3 runs 14 residues. Looked up from germline, CDR1 is SNHLY and CDR2 is FYNNEI. Trimming left V 3 bases short and J 1 base short, with 10 bases between. The DNA for the CDR3 is TGTGCCAGCAGTGATCAGGGGCAATCCTACGAGCAGTACTTC. This gives the protein CASSDQGQSYEQYF.

This clone was recorded only once. The chain links TRBV7-2 to TRBJ2-5, with 10 positions matching TRBD1. From germline, CDR1 is SGHTA and CDR2 FQGNSA. There are 15 residues in the CDR3. Losses at the gene ends were 3 bases for V and 4 bases for J; bases not matched to a gene: 5. CDR3 sequence: CASSLSGQGRETQYF. CDR3 sequence (DNA): TGTGCCAGCAGCTTGTCGGGACAGGGGAGAGAGACCCAGTACTTC.

This rearrangement joins TRBV4-3 to TRBJ1-1; TRBD1 aligns across 7 bases. CDR1 and CDR2 from the germline V gene are LGHNA and YSLEER. V dropped 4 bases and J dropped 5; count of bases not matched to a gene: 4. The CDR3 runs to 13 residues. This CDR3 reads CASSLYRGTEAFF. The CDR3 DNA sequence: TGCGCCAGCAGCCTATACAGGGGAACTGAAGCTTTCTTT.

The V call is TRBV7-2, the J call TRBJ1-5; no firm D call. Trimming stripped 1 base from V and 4 bases from J, with 8 bases between. This CDR3 region has 14 residues. Germline V gives CDR1 SGHTA, CDR2 FQGNSA. The chain's CDR3 is CASSLGQINQPQHF. In nucleotides, the CDR3 is TGTGCCAGCAGCTTAGGCCAGATTAATCAGCCCCAGCATTTT.

This clone was seen more than once but under ten times. V usage is TRBV9 and J usage is TRBJ1-1, with D uncertain. Germline V gene lookup returns CDR1 SGDLS and CDR2 YYNGEE. This CDR3 has 13 amino acids. Between the trimmed V and J ends, which lost 3 bases and 1 base, there was a span of 7 bases. CDR3 DNA sequence: TGTGCCAGCAGCGCCATTAGGAACACTGAAGCTTTCTTT. Protein: CASSAIRNTEAFF. Filled out from reference TRBV9 and TRBJ1-1, the complete variable domain reads DSGVTQTPKHLITATGQRVTLRCSPRSGDLSVYWYQQSLDQGLQFLIQYYNGEERAKGNILERFSAQQFPDLHSELNLSSLELGDSALYFCASSAIRNTEAFFGQGTRLTVV.

The chain uses TRBV4-1 and TRBJ1-6; D is ambiguous. CDR1 is MGHRA and CDR2 is YSYEKL in the germline V gene. Between the trimmed V and J ends, which lost 0 bases and 0 bases, there was a span of 6 bases. The CDR3 totals 16 residues. DNA of the CDR3: TGCGCCAGCAGCCAAGATTACCGCTCCTATAATTCACCCCTCCACTTT. Its protein is CASSQDYRSYNSPLHF.

The chain is built from TRBV11-2 and TRBJ1-2; weak D call: TRBD1 (6 bases). The ends were cut back, 5 bases at V and 0 bases at J, with 13 bases in the middle. Germline V gene lookup returns CDR1 SGHAT and CDR2 FQNNGV. This CDR3 has 15 residues. The CDR3 region is CASSRTGTTNYGYTF. CDR3 DNA: TGTGCCAGCAGCCGGACCGGGACAACTAACTATGGCTACACCTTC. The full variable domain, completed using reference TRBV11-2 and TRBJ1-2, is EAGVAQSPRYKIIEKRQSVAFWCNPISGHATLYWYQQILGQGPKLLIQFQNNGVVDDSQLPKDRFSAERLKGVDSTLKIQPAKLEDSAVYLCASSRTGTTNYGYTFGSGTRLTVV.

In regard to this clone: This same CDR3 is encoded by further DNA sequences in the sample. The chain links TRBV5-1 to TRBJ1-1; D remains ambiguous. This CDR3 has 14 amino acids. V was pared by 1 base and J by 2 bases, with 9 bases between. Germline V gene lookup returns CDR1 SGHRS and CDR2 YFSETQ. CDR3 region: CASSLHTANTEAFF. DNA for the CDR3: TGCGCCAGCAGCTTGCACACAGCTAACACTGAAGCTTTCTTT.

This clone was observed a few times. V and J are TRBV15 and TRBJ2-1; TRBD1 agrees at 9 bases. Trimming took 1 base from V and 2 from J; bases not matched to a gene: 3. The CDR3 runs 16 residues. The germline V gene has CDR1 LNHNV and CDR2 YYDKDF (reference sequence). CDR3 sequence: CATSRVGTGPYNEQFF. The CDR3 DNA follows: TGTGCCACCAGCAGAGTTGGGACAGGGCCCTACAATGAGCAGTTCTTC. The full variable domain, in which reference TRBV15 and TRBJ2-1 provide the parts outside the CDR3, is DAMVIQNPRYQVTQFGKPVTLSCSQTLNHNVMYWYQQKSSQAPKLLFHYYDKDFNNEADTPDNFQSRRPNTSFCFLDIRSPGLGDTAMYLCATSRVGTGPYNEQFFGPGTRLTVL.

The chain carries TRBV27 and TRBJ1-4, with D perhaps TRBD1 (5 bases). CDR1 is MNHEY, CDR2 SMNVEV, per germline (reference sequence). CDR3 length: 12 amino acids. V was cut by 8 bases and J by 4 bases, with 8 bases left in between. The CDR3 loop is CASQGVNEKLFF. The CDR3 coding sequence is TGTGCCAGCCAAGGGGTTAATGAAAAACTGTTTTTT.

V usage is TRBV9 and J usage is TRBJ1-2; a possible D gene is TRBD1 (6 bases). V was clipped by 3 bases and J by 8 bases, with 11 bases between them. This CDR3 is built from 12 residues. Germline values: CDR1 SGDLS, CDR2 YYNGEE. CDR3 in amino acids: CASSATGQGYTF. Written as DNA, the CDR3 is TGTGCCAGCAGCGCAACAGGGCAGGGCTACACCTTC.

This chain links TRBV19 with TRBJ1-2, with TRBD1 as a possible D gene (5 bases). Germline V lookup: CDR1 LNHDA, CDR2 SQIVND (reference sequence). Trimming removed 6 bases at V and 4 bases at J, with 21 bases between. The CDR3 runs to 16 residues. The CDR3 sequence: CASRSFGGGRGYGYTF. The CDR3 nucleotides read TGTGCCAGTAGGAGCTTTGGCGGGGGAAGGGGCTATGGCTACACCTTC.

This clone was recorded only once. The chain couples TRBV27 to TRBJ2-7; D is possibly TRBD1 or TRBD2 (5 bases each). The CDR3 sequence is 15 residues long. The V and J ends lost 6 bases and 1 base respectively, with 16 bases between them. Looked up from germline, CDR1 is MNHEY and CDR2 is SMNVEV (reference sequence). The CDR3 here is CASSVWGSASYEQYF. Here the CDR3 DNA reads TGTGCCAGCAGCGTGTGGGGGAGCGCATCCTACGAGCAGTACTTC.